One and the same sample provided the 2 T cell receptor beta chains below, sequenced in a study of cytomegalovirus exposure and HLA in healthy donors. The method was immunoSEQ multiplex PCR; TCRdb's version includes in-frame clones alone and lacks a portion of them. The table includes approximately 270,000 clones, around 89% detected once. Specimen: PBMCs. Receptors were obtained from a woman between 18 and 29 years old in good health and CMV-seronegative.

Here the CDR3 reads CASSPWGGPRTSYNEQFF. The CDR3 bases are TGTGCCAGCAGCCCATGGGGGGGGCCCCGGACCTCCTACAATGAGCAGTTCTTC. This sequence joins TRBV7-3 and TRBJ2-1; perhaps TRBD2 as D (7 bases). V dropped 5 bases and J dropped 0 bases, with 20 bases sitting between them. The CDR3 has 18 amino acids. Per the germline V gene, CDR1 is SGHTA and CDR2 is FQGTGA. The variable domain in full, with the rest retrieved from reference TRBV7-3 and TRBJ2-1, is GAGVSQTPSNKVTEKGKYVELRCDPISGHTALYWYRQSLGQGPEFLIYFQGTGAADDSGLPNDRFFAVRPEGSVSTLKIQRTERGDSAVYLCASSPWGGPRTSYNEQFFGPGTRLTVL.

J is TRBJ2-1 and V is TRBV4-3; 11 bases align to TRBD2. The V and J ends lost 5 bases and 7 bases, in that order; junction bases with no gene match: 7. CDR3 length: 15 residues. The germline V gene has CDR1 LGHNA and CDR2 YSLEER. The CDR3 DNA follows: TGCGCCAGCAGCGGTCTAGCGGGGGGTAGTAATGAGCAGTTCTTC. Its protein product is CASSGLAGGSNEQFF.